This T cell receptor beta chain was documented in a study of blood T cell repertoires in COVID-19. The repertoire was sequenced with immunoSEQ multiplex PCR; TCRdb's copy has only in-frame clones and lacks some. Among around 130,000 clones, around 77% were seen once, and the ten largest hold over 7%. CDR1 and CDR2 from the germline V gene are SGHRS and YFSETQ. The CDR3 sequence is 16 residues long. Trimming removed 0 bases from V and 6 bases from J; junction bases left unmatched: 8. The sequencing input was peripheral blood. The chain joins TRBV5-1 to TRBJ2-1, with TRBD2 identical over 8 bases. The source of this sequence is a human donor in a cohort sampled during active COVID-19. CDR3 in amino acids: CASSLAAGGGSNEQFF. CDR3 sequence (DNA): TGCGCCAGCAGCTTGGCGGCGGGAGGAGGTTCCAATGAGCAGTTCTTC.